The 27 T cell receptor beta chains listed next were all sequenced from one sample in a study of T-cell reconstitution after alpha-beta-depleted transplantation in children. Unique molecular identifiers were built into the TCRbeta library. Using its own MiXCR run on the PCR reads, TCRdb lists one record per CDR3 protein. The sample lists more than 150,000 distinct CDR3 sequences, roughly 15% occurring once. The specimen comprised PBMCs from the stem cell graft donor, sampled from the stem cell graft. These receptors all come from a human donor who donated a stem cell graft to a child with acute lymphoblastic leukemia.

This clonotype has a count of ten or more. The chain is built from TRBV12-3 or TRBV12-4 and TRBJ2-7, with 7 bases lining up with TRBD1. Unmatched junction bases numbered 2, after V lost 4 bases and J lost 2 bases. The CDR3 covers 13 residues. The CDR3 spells CASSWTGPYEQYF. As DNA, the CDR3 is TGTGCCAGCAGTTGGACAGGTCCCTACGAGCAGTACTTC.

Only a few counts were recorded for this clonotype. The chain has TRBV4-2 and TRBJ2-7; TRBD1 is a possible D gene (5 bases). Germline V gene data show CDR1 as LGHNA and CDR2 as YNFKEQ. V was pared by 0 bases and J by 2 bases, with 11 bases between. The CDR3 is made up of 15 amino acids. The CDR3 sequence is CASSQEKGKTYEQYF. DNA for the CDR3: TGTGCCAGCAGCCAAGAGAAGGGGAAAACCTACGAGCAGTACTTC.

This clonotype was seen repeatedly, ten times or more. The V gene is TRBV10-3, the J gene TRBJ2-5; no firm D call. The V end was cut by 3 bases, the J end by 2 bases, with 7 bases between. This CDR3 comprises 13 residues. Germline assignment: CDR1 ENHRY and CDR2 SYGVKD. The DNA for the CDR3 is TGTGCCATCAGTGACTGGGATCAAGAGACCCAGTACTTC. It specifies CAISDWDQETQYF.

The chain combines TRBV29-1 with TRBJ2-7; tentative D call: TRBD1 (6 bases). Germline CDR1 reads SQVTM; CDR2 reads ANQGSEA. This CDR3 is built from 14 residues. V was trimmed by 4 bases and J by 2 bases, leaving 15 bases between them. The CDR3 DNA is TGCAGCGTTGGGGGACAAGGGGCCACCTACGAGCAGTACTTC. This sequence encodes CSVGGQGATYEQYF.

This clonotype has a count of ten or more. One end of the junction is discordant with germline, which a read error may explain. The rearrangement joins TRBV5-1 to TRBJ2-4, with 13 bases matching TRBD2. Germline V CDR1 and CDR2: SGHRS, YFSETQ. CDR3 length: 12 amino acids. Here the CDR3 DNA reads TGCGCCAGCAGCTCGACTAGCGGGAGGCCATGCTTC. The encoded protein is CASSSTSGRPCF.

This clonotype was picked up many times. In DNA form, the CDR3 reads TGTGCCAGCAGCTTAATTTTAGGACAGATCAAAAACTATGGCTACACCTTC. It is translated as CASSLILGQIKNYGYTF. The gene calls are TRBV11-2 and TRBJ1-2, with D maybe TRBD1 (6 bases). The germline gives CDR1 SGHAT, CDR2 FQNNGV. V shed 2 bases and J shed 2 bases, with 18 bases lying between them. The CDR3 is made up of 17 amino acids.

CDR3 DNA sequence: TGTGCCAGTAGTATAGGTGGGGGGACGAACACTGAAGCTTTCTTT. It translates to CASSIGGGTNTEAFF. The chain has TRBV19 and TRBJ1-1; perhaps TRBD1 as D (5 bases). The V end was cut by 1 base, the J end by 1 base, with 10 bases between. The germline gives CDR1 LNHDA, CDR2 SQIVND (reference sequence). The CDR3 spans 15 residues.

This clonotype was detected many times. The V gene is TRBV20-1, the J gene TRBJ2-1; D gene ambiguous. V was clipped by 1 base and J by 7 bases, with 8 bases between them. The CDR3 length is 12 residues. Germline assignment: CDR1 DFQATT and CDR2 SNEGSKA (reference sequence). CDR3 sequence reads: CSARGRANEQFF. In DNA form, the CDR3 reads TGCAGTGCTAGAGGCCGTGCGAATGAGCAGTTCTTC.

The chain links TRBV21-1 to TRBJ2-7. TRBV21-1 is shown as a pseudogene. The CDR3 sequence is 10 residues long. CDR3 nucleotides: TGTGCCACAGCTTTCTACGAGCAGTACTTC. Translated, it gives CATAFYEQYF.

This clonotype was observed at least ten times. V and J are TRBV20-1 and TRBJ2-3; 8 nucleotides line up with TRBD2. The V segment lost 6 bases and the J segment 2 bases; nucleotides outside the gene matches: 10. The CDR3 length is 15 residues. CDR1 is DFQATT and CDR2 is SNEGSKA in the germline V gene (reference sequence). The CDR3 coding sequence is TGCAGTGCCCCGAGCGGCGGGGGGAACACAGATACGCAGTATTTT. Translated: CSAPSGGGNTDTQYF.

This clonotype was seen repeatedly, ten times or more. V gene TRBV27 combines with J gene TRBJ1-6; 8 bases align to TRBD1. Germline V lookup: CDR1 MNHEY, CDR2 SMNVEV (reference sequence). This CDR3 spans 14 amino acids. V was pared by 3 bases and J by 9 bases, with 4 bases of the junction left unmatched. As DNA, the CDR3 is TGTGCCAGCAGTTTTGACAGGGGTGCTTCACCCCTCCACTTT. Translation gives CASSFDRGASPLHF.

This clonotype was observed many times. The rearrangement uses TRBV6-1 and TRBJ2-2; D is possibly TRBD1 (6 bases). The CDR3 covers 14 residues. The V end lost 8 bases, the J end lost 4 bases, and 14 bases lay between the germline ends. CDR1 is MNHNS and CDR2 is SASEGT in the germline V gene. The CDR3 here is CASPRDTSTGELFF. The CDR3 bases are TGTGCCAGCCCTCGGGACACATCCACCGGGGAGCTGTTTTTT.

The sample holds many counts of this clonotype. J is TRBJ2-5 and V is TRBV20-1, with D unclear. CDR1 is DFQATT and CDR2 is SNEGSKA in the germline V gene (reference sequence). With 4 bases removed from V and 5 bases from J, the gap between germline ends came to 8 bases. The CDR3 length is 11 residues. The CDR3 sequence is CSAMSRETQYF. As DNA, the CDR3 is TGCAGTGCTATGTCCAGGGAGACCCAGTACTTC.

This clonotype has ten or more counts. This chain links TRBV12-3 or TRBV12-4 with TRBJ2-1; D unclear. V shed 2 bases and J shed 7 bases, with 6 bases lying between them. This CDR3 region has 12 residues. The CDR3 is CASSLSKNEQFF. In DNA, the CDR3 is TGTGCCAGCAGTTTATCGAAAAATGAGCAGTTCTTC.

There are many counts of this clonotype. This CDR3 is CATRHSENTEAFF. CDR3 coding DNA: TGTGCCACGAGACACTCTGAGAACACTGAAGCTTTCTTT. The chain couples TRBV10-3 to TRBJ1-1; no clear D. The CDR3 has 13 amino acids. Trimming removed 10 bases at V and 1 base at J, with 13 bases between. The germline gives CDR1 ENHRY, CDR2 SYGVKD.

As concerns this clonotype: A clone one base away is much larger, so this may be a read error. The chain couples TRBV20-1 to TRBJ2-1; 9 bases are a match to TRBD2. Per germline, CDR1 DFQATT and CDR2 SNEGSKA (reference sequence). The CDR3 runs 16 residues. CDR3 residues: CSARGLAGISYNERFF. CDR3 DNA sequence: TGCAGTGCTAGAGGTCTAGCGGGGATCTCCTACAATGAGCGGTTCTTC.

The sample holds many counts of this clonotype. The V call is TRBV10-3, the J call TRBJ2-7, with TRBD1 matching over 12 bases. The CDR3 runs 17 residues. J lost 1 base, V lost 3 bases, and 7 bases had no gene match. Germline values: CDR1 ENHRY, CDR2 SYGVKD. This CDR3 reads CAISDSGQGARSYEQYF. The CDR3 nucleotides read TGTGCCATCAGTGATTCGGGACAGGGGGCGCGGTCCTACGAGCAGTACTTC.

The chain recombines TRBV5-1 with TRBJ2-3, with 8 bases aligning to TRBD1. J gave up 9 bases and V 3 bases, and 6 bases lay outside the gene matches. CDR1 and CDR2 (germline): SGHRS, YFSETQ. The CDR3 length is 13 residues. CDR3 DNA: TGCGCCAGCAGCTCGACAGGACAGGGAACGCAGTATTTT. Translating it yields CASSSTGQGTQYF.

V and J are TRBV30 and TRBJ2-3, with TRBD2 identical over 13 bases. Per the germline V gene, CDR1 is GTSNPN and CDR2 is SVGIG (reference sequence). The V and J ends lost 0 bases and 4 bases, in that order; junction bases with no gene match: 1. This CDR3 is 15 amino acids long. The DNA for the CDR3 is TGTGCCTGGAGTGTACTAGCGGGAGGGCCAGATACGCAGTATTTT. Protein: CAWSVLAGGPDTQYF.

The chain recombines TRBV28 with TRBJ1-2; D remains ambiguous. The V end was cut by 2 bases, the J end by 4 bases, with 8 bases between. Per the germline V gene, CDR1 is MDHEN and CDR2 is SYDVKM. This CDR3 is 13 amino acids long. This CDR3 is CASSLPEVYGYTF. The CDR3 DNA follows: TGTGCCAGCAGTTTACCGGAAGTCTATGGCTACACCTTC.

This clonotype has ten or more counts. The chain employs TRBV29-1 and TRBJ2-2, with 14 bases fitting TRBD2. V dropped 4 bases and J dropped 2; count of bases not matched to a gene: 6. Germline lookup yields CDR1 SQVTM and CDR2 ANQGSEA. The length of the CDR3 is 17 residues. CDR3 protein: CSVVPTSGRANTGELFF. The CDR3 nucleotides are TGCAGCGTTGTCCCGACTAGCGGGAGGGCCAACACCGGGGAGCTGTTTTTT.

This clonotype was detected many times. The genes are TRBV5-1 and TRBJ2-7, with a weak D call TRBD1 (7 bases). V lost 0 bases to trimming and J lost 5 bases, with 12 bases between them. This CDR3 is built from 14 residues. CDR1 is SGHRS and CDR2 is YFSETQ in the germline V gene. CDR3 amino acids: CASSLAGRGDEQYF. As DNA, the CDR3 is TGCGCCAGCAGCTTGGCGGGCAGGGGGGACGAGCAGTACTTC.

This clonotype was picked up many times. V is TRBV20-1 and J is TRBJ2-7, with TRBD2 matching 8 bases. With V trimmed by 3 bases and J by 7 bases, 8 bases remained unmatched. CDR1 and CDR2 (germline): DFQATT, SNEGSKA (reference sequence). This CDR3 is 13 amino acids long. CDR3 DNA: TGCAGTGCTAGCACAGCGGGAGTAAGGGAGCAGTACTTC. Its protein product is CSASTAGVREQYF.

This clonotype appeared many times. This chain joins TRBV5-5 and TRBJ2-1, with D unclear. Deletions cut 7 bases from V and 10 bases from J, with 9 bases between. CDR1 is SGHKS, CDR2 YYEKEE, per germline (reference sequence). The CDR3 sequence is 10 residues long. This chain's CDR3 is CASSGREQFF. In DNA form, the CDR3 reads TGTGCCAGCTCTGGCCGGGAGCAGTTCTTC. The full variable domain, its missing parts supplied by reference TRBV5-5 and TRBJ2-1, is DAGVTQSPTHLIKTRGQQVTLRCSPISGHKSVSWYQQVLGQGPQFIFQYYEKEERGRGNFPDRFSARQFPNYSSELNVNALLLGDSALYLCASSGREQFFGPGTRLTVL.

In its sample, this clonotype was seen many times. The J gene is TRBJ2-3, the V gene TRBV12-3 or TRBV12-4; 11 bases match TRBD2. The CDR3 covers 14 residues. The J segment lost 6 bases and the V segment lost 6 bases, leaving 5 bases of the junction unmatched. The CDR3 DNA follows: TGTGCCAGCAGGCTTAGCGGGAGGGGCGATACGCAGTATTTT. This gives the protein CASRLSGRGDTQYF.

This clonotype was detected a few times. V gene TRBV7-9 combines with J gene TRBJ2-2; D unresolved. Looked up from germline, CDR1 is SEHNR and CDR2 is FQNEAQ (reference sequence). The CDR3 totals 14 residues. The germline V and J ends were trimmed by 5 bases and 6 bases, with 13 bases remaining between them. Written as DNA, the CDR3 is TGTGCCAGCAGCGAAAACAGAGAAGCCGGGGAGCTGTTTTTT. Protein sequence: CASSENREAGELFF.

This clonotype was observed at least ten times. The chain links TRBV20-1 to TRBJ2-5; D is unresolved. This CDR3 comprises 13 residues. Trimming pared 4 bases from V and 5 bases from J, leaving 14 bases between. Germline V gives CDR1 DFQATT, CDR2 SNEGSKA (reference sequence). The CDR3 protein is CSATYEISETQYF. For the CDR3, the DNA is TGCAGTGCTACCTACGAAATTTCGGAGACCCAGTACTTC.